This T cell receptor (beta chain) was identified during a study of PD-1 blockade in classical Hodgkin lymphoma. General observations from the study: Patients starting nivolumab under 1 year after ASCT were excluded. CD4+ TCR diversity rose significantly by C4D1, and CD8+ TCR diversity did not.

This clone was observed a few times. Its antigen remains unknown. This sample includes further DNA sequences coding for the same CDR3. The repertoire was sequenced with immunoSEQ multiplex PCR; TCRdb's copy has only in-frame clones and lacks some. The data hold approximately 61,000 clones, with approximately 90% observed a single time. Time point given: cycle 4 day 1 (C4D1), after 6 weeks of nivolumab. All the patients suffered relapse after autologous stem cell transplantation, and brentuximab vedotin exposure differed. This TCR was sampled from a human donor with classical Hodgkin lymphoma. Sequencing used peripheral blood mononuclear cells (PBMCs), obtained before the fourth cycle of nivolumab.

CDR3 nucleotides: TGTGCCAGCAGCCCACAGACTGATACGCAGTATTTT. It translates to CASSPQTDTQYF. The gene calls are TRBV7-9 and TRBJ2-3; D remains unclear. The V gene lost 5 bases and the J gene lost 6 bases, with 9 bases spanning the gap. The germline gives CDR1 SEHNR, CDR2 FQNEAQ (reference sequence). CDR3 length: 12 amino acids.